This T cell receptor (beta chain) was sequenced in a study of T cell responses to AZD1222 COVID-19 vaccine. Findings of the study overall: Two AZD1222 doses significantly raised spike-specific TCR breadth and depth over controls. Donors, mostly white British, included more females; clonal diversity was possibly underestimated. Within unmutated variant regions lay the reported targets of nearly half of spike-specific TCRs. Spike as a whole was targeted by vaccine-associated CD4 TCRs, dominant at 160-218 and 743-854.

The CDR3 length is 15 residues. The ends were cut back, 8 bases at V and 7 bases at J, with 20 bases in the middle. Germline V CDR1 and CDR2: MNHEY, SVGAGI. The repertoire was sequenced with immunoSEQ multiplex PCR; TCRdb's copy has only in-frame clones and lacks some. The sample lists about 160,000 clones; about 92% were seen once. Points on this clone: The target antigen is unknown.

The receptor comes from an adult who received the AZD1222 COVID-19 vaccine. V is TRBV6-5 and J is TRBJ1-4; possible D gene TRBD1, 6 bases. The sample in question was peripheral blood, obtained 28 days after the second AZD1222 dose. Here the CDR3 DNA reads TGTGCCAGCTCGCTGGGTTGGGGGCAAAGTGAAAAACTGTTTTTT. It yields the protein CASSLGWGQSEKLFF.